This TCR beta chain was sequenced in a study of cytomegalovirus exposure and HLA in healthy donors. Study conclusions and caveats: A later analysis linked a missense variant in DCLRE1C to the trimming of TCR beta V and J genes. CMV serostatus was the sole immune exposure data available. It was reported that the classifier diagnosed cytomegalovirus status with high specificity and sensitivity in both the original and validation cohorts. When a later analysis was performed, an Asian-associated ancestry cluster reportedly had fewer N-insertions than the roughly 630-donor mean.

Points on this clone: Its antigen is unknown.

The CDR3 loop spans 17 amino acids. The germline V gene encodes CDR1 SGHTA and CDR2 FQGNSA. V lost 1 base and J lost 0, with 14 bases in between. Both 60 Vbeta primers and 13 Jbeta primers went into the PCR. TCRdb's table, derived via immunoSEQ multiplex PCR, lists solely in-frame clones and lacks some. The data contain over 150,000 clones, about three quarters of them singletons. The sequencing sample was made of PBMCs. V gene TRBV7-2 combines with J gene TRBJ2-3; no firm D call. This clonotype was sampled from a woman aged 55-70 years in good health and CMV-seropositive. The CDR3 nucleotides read TGTGCCAGCAGCTTAGTAGCTAGTTACGATAGCACAGATACGCAGTATTTT. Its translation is CASSLVASYDSTDTQYF.